Sequencing of this T cell receptor (beta chain) was carried out in a study of blood T cell repertoires in COVID-19 (dated by TCRdb to 2019 to 2021). Describing the broader study: Samples covering the acute and convalescent phases of COVID-19 were provided by collaborators in the United States, Italy and Spain. The material from the prospective study consisted of cDNA or gDNA derived from T cells, B-cell-depleted T cells, or PBMCs. Deeply sampled blood TCRbeta repertoires from subjects exposed to, actively infected with, or recovered from COVID-19 were included in the dataset. The repertoires were released in a freely available public database intended as a resource for research on the immune response to SARS-CoV-2. The samples were drawn from two sources: the first 160 participants of the ongoing ImmuneRACE study, and approximately 1,300 subjects contributed by 6 global collaborators. Nearly every sample came with metadata listing a de-identified subject ID, COVID-19 status, age in years and sex. Where available, HLA class I and class II types were taken from metadata supplied by the sample provider and were not determined by assay-based typing.

General findings and caveats noted by the study authors: How much clinical and demographic metadata was included differed by source and by participant, and the metadata was provided uncurated.

Taken from the germline V gene (reference sequence), the CDR1 and CDR2 loops are MNHEY and SMNVEV. V is shortened by 0 bases, J by 5 bases, and the region joining them spans 25 bases. Including the terminal cysteine and phenylalanine, the CDR3 comprises 19 residues. Of the read, only the CDR3 DNA is kept; its 57 bases are in frame from base 1. One collaborating source in Seattle enrolled patients while the patients were actively infected and followed the patients over time throughout the course of disease. Collaborating institutions collected whole blood in K2EDTA tubes following their own protocols. Collaborator samples were shipped for TCRbeta analysis as frozen whole blood, isolated PBMCs, or DNA extracted from either sample type. The immunoSEQ Assay, a bias-controlled multiplex PCR, was used to amplify TCRbeta CDR3 regions from genomic DNA. The authors' analysis ran thus. The number of nucleated cells in each sample was estimated from the amplification of reference gene primers within the assay. To quantify the absolute abundance of each unique TCRbeta CDR3 rearrangement, sequence reads were collapsed and filtered. Productive Simpson clonality was computed per sample as the square root of Simpson's diversity index over productive rearrangements. Imported from immuneACCESS, the table was reduced by TCRdb to in-frame sequences with V and J called. These copies leave out some clones; in studies compared against another copy, an unresolved V gene accounts for under half, and the cause of the remainder is not known. V, J and clone size are those of that table, while D and trimming were read from the DNA. The sample data list under 250,000 clones, and roughly 82% of these were observed just once. 5.5% to 6% of the sample is in the top ten clones.

This clone occurred once. What this receptor recognizes is not known. No much larger clonotype is one base removed from it; base qualities were not supplied. Sequences were obtained from peripheral blood. The rearranged chain carries TRBV27 and TRBJ1-2, with the D gene uncertain. The clonotype comes from a woman aged 80 or older with COVID-19, enrolled during active disease. This receptor has the CDR3 CASSLSSTPGAVYGYGYTF. The DNA is TGTGCCAGCAGTTTATCGTCGACGCCTGGAGCCGTGTACGGATATGGCTACACCTTC.